This T cell receptor (beta chain) was recorded in a study of T cells after yellow fever vaccination. Overall study context: The fractions with low cell numbers were processed using SMART-Seq v4 Ultra Low Input. Study-level points and caveats: Abundant clonotypes from the bulk population could get into FACS-sorted repertoires as contaminants. The study re-detected most primary-vaccination clones after the booster (under 97% CD4, roughly 85% CD8).

Notes on this clonotype: The antigen is unknown.

V dropped 5 bases and J dropped 5 bases, with 17 bases sitting between them. Germline V gives CDR1 SEHNR, CDR2 FQNEAQ (reference sequence). This CDR3 has 15 residues. Researchers made TCR cDNA using 5'RACE template switching, and this step added a universal primer site and UMIs. TCRdb reprocessed the 5' RACE reads with MiXCR, giving one entry per CDR3 protein. The top ten hold 35% to 45% of the sample, which has about 170,000 distinct CDR3 sequences, more than 9.5% seen once. The sequence derives from a man younger than 30 who received the YFV17D yellow fever vaccine. The chain couples TRBV7-9 to TRBJ2-3, with D perhaps matching TRBD1 (5 bases). Sequences were derived from CD8+ T cells sorted from PBMCs, sampled 15 days after the yellow fever booster vaccination. The CDR3: CASSPRVRPGDTQYF. The CDR3 bases are TGTGCCAGCAGCCCCAGGGTAAGACCTGGAGATACGCAGTATTTT.